The rows below give T cell receptor beta chains drawn from one sample of a study of CD8 T cells in ankylosing spondylitis. TCRdb used MiXCR to reprocess the 5' RACE reads, holding one entry per CDR3 protein. The sample lists around 180,000 distinct CDR3 sequences; around a sixth were seen once. The specimen sequenced was blood, either unsorted or a sorted T cell fraction (not recorded which). The receptor source for this set is a male donor between 5 and 35 years old with ankylosing spondylitis or in good health (not recorded which). The CDR3 runs from the conserved cysteine through the conserved F or W. D genes are given only for firm matches. Only some rows state a clone size, as once, few, many or a class for expanded clones.

V	D	size	J	DNA	CDR3
TRBV18	.	many	TRBJ2-7	TGTGCCAGCTCACCGTCACAGGGTACCTACGAGCAGTACTTC	CASSPSQGTYEQYF
TRBV7-9	.	.	TRBJ2-1	TGTGCCAGCAGCCCACCGATGCGGATCAACAATGAGCAGTTCTTC	CASSPPMRINNEQFF
TRBV27	.	many	TRBJ1-2	TGTGCCAGCAGTTTATCGGGATGGGGGAACTATGGCTACACCTTC	CASSLSGWGNYGYTF
TRBV7-9	.	few	TRBJ2-4	TGTGCCAGCAGCTTAGACTGGGTCGGGTCGCGGAACATTCAGTACTTC	CASSLDWVGSRNIQYF
TRBV14	.	many	TRBJ1-1	TGTGCCAGCAGCCCCGTCGAACAGGGTCGCACTGAAGCTTTCTTT	CASSPVEQGRTEAFF
TRBV27	.	many	TRBJ2-2	TGTGCCAGCGGCCTCTCTGGAGCAGGGGTAACCGGGGAGCTGTTTTTT	CASGLSGAGVTGELFF
TRBV6-6	.	many	TRBJ2-1	TGTGCCAGCAAGGGATCATTTCCCCCGCAGTTCTTC	CASKGSFPPQFF
TRBV2	.	many	TRBJ1-3	TGTGCCAGCAGTGAAAGCCGCTCTGGAAACACCATATATTTT	CASSESRSGNTIYF
TRBV11-2	.	many	TRBJ2-5	TGTGCCAGCAGCTTCCGAGGAGAGACCCAGTACTTC	CASSFRGETQYF
TRBV11-2	.	many	TRBJ2-3	TGTGCCAGCAGCTTAGATCTTCAGGGGCACACAGATACGCAGTATTTT	CASSLDLQGHTDTQYF
TRBV7-8	.	many	TRBJ1-5	TGTGCCAGCAGCTTAGCCGCGGATCAGCCCCAGCATTTT	CASSLAADQPQHF
TRBV7-2	TRBD2	many	TRBJ2-3	TGTGCCAGCAGCTTAGTGTCCTTAGCGGGGCGCACAGATACGCAGTATTTT	CASSLVSLAGRTDTQYF
TRBV20-1	.	many	TRBJ2-7	TGCAGTGCTAGAAAGATAGCGGTTTCCTACGAGCAGTACTTC	CSARKIAVSYEQYF
TRBV12-3/TRBV12-4	.	many	TRBJ2-1	TGTGCCAGCAGTCTCTCTGGGGACTTCGCCTCCTACAATGAGCAGTTCTTC	CASSLSGDFASYNEQFF
TRBV29-1	TRBD1	.	TRBJ1-1	TGCAGCGTAAGGACAGGGACGATTAACACTGAAGCTTTCTTT	CSVRTGTINTEAFF
TRBV12-3/TRBV12-4	.	many	TRBJ2-2	TGTGCCAGCAGCCGTACACCCAACACCGGGGAGCTGTTTTTT	CASSRTPNTGELFF
TRBV5-1	.	many	TRBJ2-1	TGCGCCAGCAGATACGCCACGCACTTCGAGCAGTTCTTC	CASRYATHFEQFF
TRBV5-5	.	few	TRBJ2-7	TGTGCCAGCAGCTTGAGGGCATTCCCCTCCTACGAGCAGTACTTC	CASSLRAFPSYEQYF
TRBV20-1	.	many	TRBJ1-1	TGCAGTGCTGCCTTATTGGAGAACACTGAAGCTTTCTTT	CSAALLENTEAFF
TRBV20-1	.	many	TRBJ1-5	TGCAGTGCTAGAGATACTCTCCGGGGGGCTGAACAGCCCCAGCATTTT	CSARDTLRGAEQPQHF
TRBV28	TRBD2	.	TRBJ2-1	TGTGCCAGCAGTCTATTAGGGGGACTAGCGGGATCCCAGAGCTCCTACAATGAGCAGTTCTTC	CASSLLGGLAGSQSSYNEQFF
TRBV29-1	TRBD1	.	TRBJ2-7	TGCAGCGTGATGACAGGGGCCTACGAGCAGTACTTC	CSVMTGAYEQYF
TRBV20-1	.	.	TRBJ2-3	TGCAGTGCTACAACAGATACGCAGTATTTT	CSATTDTQYF
TRBV7-2	.	.	TRBJ2-3	TGTGCCAGCAGCTTCAAGGGCGCAGATACGCAGTATTTT	CASSFKGADTQYF
TRBV7-7	.	many	TRBJ2-4	TGTGCCAGCAGCCCTCAAACCCGTTTAGGGCAGCCACTTACCTTACTAGCCAAAAACATTCAGTACTTC	CASSPQTRLGQPLTLLAKNIQYF
TRBV20-1	TRBD2	many	TRBJ2-3	TGCAGTGCTAGCACTAGCGGGAGAAGCACAGATACGCAGTATTTT	CSASTSGRSTDTQYF
TRBV20-1	.	many	TRBJ2-3	TGCAGTGCTCCTCGAGCAGATACGCAGTATTTT	CSAPRADTQYF
TRBV9	TRBD1	many	TRBJ2-7	TGTGCCAGCAGCCCGGGACAGACCTACGAGCAGTACTTC	CASSPGQTYEQYF
TRBV29-1	.	.	TRBJ1-3	TGCAGCGGCCTGGGGCTCTCTGGAAACACCATATATTTT	CSGLGLSGNTIYF
TRBV6-5	TRBD2	.	TRBJ2-1	TGTGCCAGCAGTTACTCTAGCGGGAGCAGAGAGCAGTTCTTC	CASSYSSGSREQFF
TRBV7-2	.	.	TRBJ2-5	TGTGCCAGCAGCTTAGGTCTAAAAGAGACCCAGTACTTC	CASSLGLKETQYF
TRBV6-5	TRBD1	many	TRBJ2-6	TGTGCCAGCAGTCCAGAAATAACAGGGGCTGGGGCCAACGTCCTGACTTTC	CASSPEITGAGANVLTF
TRBV20-1	.	many	TRBJ2-3	TGCAGTGCTTCTTATACAGATACGCAGTATTTT	CSASYTDTQYF
TRBV20-1	.	.	TRBJ2-5	TGCAGTGCTAGAGTTGGCGGTAGTGTCGAGACCCAGTACTTC	CSARVGGSVETQYF
TRBV20-1	.	many	TRBJ2-6	TGCAGTGCTAGACGTAGGGTGCGCGGGGCCAACGTCCTGACTTTC	CSARRRVRGANVLTF
TRBV7-2	TRBD1	once	TRBJ1-2	TGTGCCAGCAGCTCAAGACAGGGGGCGATGGGTGGCTACACCTTC	CASSSRQGAMGGYTF
TRBV6-6	.	many	TRBJ2-2	TGTGCCAGCAGTTACGTGAGACCGAACACCGGGGAGCTGTTTTTT	CASSYVRPNTGELFF
TRBV5-4	TRBD2	many	TRBJ2-3	TGTGCCAGCAGCACGCCCACTAGCGGGATCACAGATACGCAGTATTTT	CASSTPTSGITDTQYF
TRBV6-9	TRBD2	few	TRBJ2-3	TGTGCCAGCAAACCGGGACTAGATGCAGATACGCAGTATTTT	CASKPGLDADTQYF
TRBV2	.	many	TRBJ1-4	TGTGCCAGCATCAGGGGTGAAAAACTGTTTTTT	CASIRGEKLFF
TRBV5-6	TRBD2	many	TRBJ2-7	TGTGCCAGCAGCTCAACCGGGACTAGCGGGAGATACGAGCAGTACTTC	CASSSTGTSGRYEQYF
TRBV7-9	TRBD1	many	TRBJ2-1	TGTGCCAGCCGCCGGGACAGGGCGAATGAGCAGTTCTTC	CASRRDRANEQFF
TRBV6-5	.	many	TRBJ2-7	TGTGCCAGCGGAAGGGTCGGGGCCTACGAGCAGTACTTC	CASGRVGAYEQYF
TRBV3-1	.	many	TRBJ2-1	TGTGCCAGCAGTCTAGGGGGAAAAGTCAATGAGCAGTTCTTC	CASSLGGKVNEQFF
TRBV4-3	.	.	TRBJ2-7	TGCGCCAGCAGCCAAGACCCGGGAGCCTACGAGCAGTACTTC	CASSQDPGAYEQYF
TRBV29-1	.	few	TRBJ1-2	TGCAGCGTTGACATGAGGGGAGCTAACTATGGCTACACCTTC	CSVDMRGANYGYTF
TRBV6-5	.	many	TRBJ1-2	TGTGCCAGCAGTTATAATCTTATCGAGGGCTACACCTTC	CASSYNLIEGYTF
TRBV7-3	.	many	TRBJ2-2	TGTGCCAGCAGCTTTGAACTTACCGGGGAGCTGTTTTTT	CASSFELTGELFF
TRBV5-1	TRBD2	many	TRBJ2-6	TGCGCCAGCAGCCCTCGGACTAGCGGGAGGGGCTACAACGTCCTGACTTTC	CASSPRTSGRGYNVLTF
TRBV27	TRBD1	many	TRBJ2-7	TGTGCCAGCAGTCCCTACAGGGGCGAGCAGTACTTC	CASSPYRGEQYF
TRBV5-1	.	many	TRBJ1-1	TGCGCCAGCAGCTTGGGACAGACGTATGAAGCTTTCTTT	CASSLGQTYEAFF
TRBV7-8	TRBD2	few	TRBJ2-7	TGTGCCAGCAGTTCAGAGCGGGAGGGCAAAATTACGAAGCAGTACTTC	CASSSEREGKITKQYF
TRBV20-1	TRBD1	.	TRBJ2-1	TGCAGTGCAATAGGACAGGGGGCATGGAATGAGCAGTTCTTC	CSAIGQGAWNEQFF
TRBV11-2	.	.	TRBJ2-2	TGTGCCAGCAGCTACAACACGAACACCGGGGAGCTGTTTTTT	CASSYNTNTGELFF
TRBV7-8	TRBD1	few	TRBJ1-2	TGTGCCAGCAGCCCTCGTTTGACAGGGAACTATGGCTACACCTTC	CASSPRLTGNYGYTF
TRBV5-6	.	many	TRBJ2-1	TGTGCCAGCAGCAGGACGCAGGGATTTAGCTACAATGAGCAGTTCTTC	CASSRTQGFSYNEQFF
TRBV5-1	.	many	TRBJ2-2	TGCGCCAGCAGCTTCGGCGGGCCGGGGGCCGGGGAGCTGTTTTTT	CASSFGGPGAGELFF
TRBV9	.	.	TRBJ2-7	TGTGCCAGCAGCGTAACCCCGACTTCCGTTTACGAGCAGTACTTC	CASSVTPTSVYEQYF